Reported below is one TCR beta chain. The target of this receptor is not known. No clone much larger than this one lies a single base away; base qualities are absent. The data originate from a study of blood T cell repertoires in COVID-19 (dated by TCRdb to the early 2020s). For the study in its entirety: Samples from collaborators originated in the United States, Italy and Spain and spanned both the acute and convalescent phases of COVID-19. Samples were obtained from the ongoing ImmuneRACE study (first 160 participants) and from some 1,300 subjects provided by 6 global collaborators. A freely available public database, intended as a resource for researchers studying the immune response to SARS-CoV-2, is where the repertoires were released. A de-identified subject ID, COVID-19 status, age in years and sex were almost always included in the sample metadata. The prospective study material was composed of cDNA or gDNA derived from T cells, B-cell-depleted T cells, or PBMCs. Where HLA class I and class II types were available, the types were taken from metadata supplied by the sample provider, not from assay-based typing. Deeply sampled blood TCRbeta repertoires from subjects exposed to, actively infected with, or recovered from COVID-19 were included in the dataset.

One collaborating source in Seattle enrolled patients while the patients were actively infected and followed the patients over time throughout the course of disease. The collaborating institutions used their own protocols to collect whole blood in K2EDTA tubes. For TCRbeta analysis, collaborator samples were shipped as frozen whole blood, as isolated PBMCs, or as DNA extracted from either sample type. From a lookup of the germline V gene (reference sequence), CDR1 and CDR2 are LNHNV and YYDKDF. Trimming takes 5 bases off V and 3 bases off J; junction bases not matched to a gene: 7. Inclusive of the bounding cysteine and phenylalanine, the CDR3 is 15 residues long. Just the 45-base CDR3 DNA is kept, in frame starting at base 1. TCRbeta CDR3 regions were amplified from genomic DNA by means of the immunoSEQ Assay, a bias-controlled multiplex PCR. On the study's bioinformatics: Within the assay, amplification of reference gene primers was used to estimate how many nucleated cells each sample contained. To quantify the absolute abundance of each unique TCRbeta CDR3 rearrangement, sequence reads were collapsed and filtered. For each sample, productive Simpson clonality was calculated as the square root of Simpson's diversity index across productive rearrangements. Held by TCRdb, this immuneACCESS table contains in-frame sequences only and omits some clones. Under half of the omission traces to an unresolved V gene where checked; the cause of the rest is unknown. The V and J calls and clone size come from that table; D and trimming were worked out from the DNA. The sample includes 150,000 to 200,000 clones, with roughly 89% observed a single time. The biggest ten clones account for about 9.4% of the sample.

On the study overall, not on this receptor specifically: The quantity of clinical and demographic metadata differed by source and by participant and was supplied without curation.

This TCR derives from a woman in her 70s with COVID-19, enrolled during active disease. In this chain, TRBV15 is recombined with TRBJ1-1; 9 of the junction bases match TRBD1. Sample: peripheral blood. The nucleotides read TGTGCCACCAGCGCCCGGACAGGGGCCTACACTGAAGCTTTCTTT. It specifies CATSARTGAYTEAFF.